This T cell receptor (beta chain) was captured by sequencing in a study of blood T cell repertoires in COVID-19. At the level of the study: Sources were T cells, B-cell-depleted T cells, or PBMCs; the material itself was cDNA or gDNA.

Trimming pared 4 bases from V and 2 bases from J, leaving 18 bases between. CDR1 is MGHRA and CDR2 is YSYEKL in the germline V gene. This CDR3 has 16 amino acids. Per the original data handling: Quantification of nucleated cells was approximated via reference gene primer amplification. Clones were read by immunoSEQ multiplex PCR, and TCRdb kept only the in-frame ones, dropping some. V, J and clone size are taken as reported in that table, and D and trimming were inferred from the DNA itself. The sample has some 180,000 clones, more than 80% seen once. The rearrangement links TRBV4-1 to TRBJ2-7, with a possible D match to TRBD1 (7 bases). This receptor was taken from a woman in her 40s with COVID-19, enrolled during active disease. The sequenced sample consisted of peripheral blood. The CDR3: CASSREGGTVTYEQYF. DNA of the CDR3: TGCGCCAGCAGCCGCGAAGGGGGGACAGTAACCTACGAGCAGTACTTC.